This TCR beta chain was retrieved from a study of Graves' ophthalmopathy and Graves' hyperthyroidism. Study conclusions and caveats: As the model predicted ophthalmopathy progression, it achieved a sensitivity of 70% to 71% and a specificity of around 76%.

As for this clonotype: Its specificity is unknown.

Amplified TCR beta CDR3 regions were obtained using RNA transcripts as template. The library came from an HTBI-primed first-round RT-PCR and a second-round multiplex PCR. TCRdb reprocessed the multiplex PCR reads via MiXCR and lists one record per CDR3 protein. The sample includes 650,000 to 900,000 distinct CDR3 sequences, roughly 40% of them seen just once. CDR3 length: 13 residues. Germline V gene sequence: CDR1 SQVTM, CDR2 ANQGSEA. The receptor's source is an adult man with Graves' ophthalmopathy. V usage is TRBV29-1 and J usage is TRBJ2-3; weak D call: TRBD2 (6 bases). Specimen: peripheral blood. The CDR3 loop reads CRVGGLYTDTQYF. The CDR3 DNA is TGCAGAGTGGGGGGACTCTACACAGATACGCAGTATTTT.